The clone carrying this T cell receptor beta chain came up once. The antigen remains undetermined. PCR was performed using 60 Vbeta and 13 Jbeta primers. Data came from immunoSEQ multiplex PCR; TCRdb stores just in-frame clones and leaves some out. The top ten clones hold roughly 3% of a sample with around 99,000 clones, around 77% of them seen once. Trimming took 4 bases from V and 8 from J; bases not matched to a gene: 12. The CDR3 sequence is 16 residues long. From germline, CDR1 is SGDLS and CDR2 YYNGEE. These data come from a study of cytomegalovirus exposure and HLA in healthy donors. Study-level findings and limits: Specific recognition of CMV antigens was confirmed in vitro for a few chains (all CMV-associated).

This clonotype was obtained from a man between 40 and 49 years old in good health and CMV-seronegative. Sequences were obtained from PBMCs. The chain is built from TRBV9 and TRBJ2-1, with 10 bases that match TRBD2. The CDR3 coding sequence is TGTGCCAGCAGCCCTTCAGGGAGCGGGAGGGCCTATGAGCAGTTCTTC. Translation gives CASSPSGSGRAYEQFF.